This is a list of T cell receptor beta chains from one sample in a study of cytomegalovirus exposure and HLA in healthy donors. Generated by immunoSEQ multiplex PCR, the TCRdb table keeps only in-frame clones and is missing some. The sample lists 250,000 to 350,000 clones; under 80% were seen once. Sequenced: PBMCs. These receptors all come from a female donor in good health and CMV-seronegative. Both conserved end residues are part of each CDR3. D genes are given only for firm matches. A clone size is listed for some rows: how often the clone was seen (once, few, many), or a class if it is expanded.

D: TRBD1
V: TRBV14
size: few
J: TRBJ2-3
DNA: TGTGCCAGCAGCCTCGGGACAGGGGCAGCAGATACGCAGTATTTT
CDR3: CASSLGTGAADTQYF

D: TRBD2
V: TRBV7-2
size: NA
J: TRBJ2-5
DNA: TGTGCCAGCTTCAGGCCGCGGGAGGGCCATAACCAAGAGACCCAGTACTTC
CDR3: CASFRPREGHNQETQYF

D: TRBD2
V: TRBV11-3
size: NA
J: TRBJ2-1
DNA: TGTGCCAGCAGCTGGACTAGCGGGGCTTACAATGAGCAGTTCTTC
CDR3: CASSWTSGAYNEQFF

D: NA
V: TRBV7-7
size: NA
J: TRBJ2-7
DNA: TGTGCTGCAACATGTGGGACACAATCCTACGAGCAGTACTTC
CDR3: CAATCGTQSYEQYF

D: TRBD1
V: TRBV2
size: few
J: TRBJ2-3
DNA: TGTGCCGGTACAGGGGCCCAAAGGTCTAGCACAGATACGCAGTATTTT
CDR3: CAGTGAQRSSTDTQYF

D: TRBD1
V: TRBV11-2
size: NA
J: TRBJ1-4
DNA: TGTGCCAGCAGCTCCAGGGGGTCTAGCGGGGAAAAACTGTTTTTT
CDR3: CASSSRGSSGEKLFF

D: TRBD2
V: TRBV5-1
size: NA
J: TRBJ2-5
DNA: TGCGCCAGCAGTCAGACTAGCGGGAGACAAGAGACCCAGTACTTC
CDR3: CASSQTSGRQETQYF

D: TRBD1
V: TRBV5-1
size: NA
J: TRBJ1-3
DNA: TGCGCCAGCAGCCCCGAGGGTACAGGGGTAGCTGGAAACACCATATATTTT
CDR3: CASSPEGTGVAGNTIYF

D: TRBD1
V: TRBV7-9
size: NA
J: TRBJ1-2
DNA: TGTGCCAGCAGGGGCAACCGGGACAGGCTAGTAAGCTACACCTTC
CDR3: CASRGNRDRLVSYTF

D: TRBD1
V: TRBV6-5
size: NA
J: TRBJ2-7
DNA: TGTGCCAGCAGCCAAGTACAGGGGCCACCCTACGAGCAGTACTTC
CDR3: CASSQVQGPPYEQYF

D: NA
V: TRBV11-3
size: few
J: TRBJ1-1
DNA: TGTGCCAGCAGCTTCTCAGGGAACCCTGAAGCTTTCTTT
CDR3: CASSFSGNPEAFF

D: NA
V: TRBV9
size: NA
J: TRBJ1-3
DNA: TGTGCCAGCAGCCCGAAGAGCTCTGGAAACACCATATATTTT
CDR3: CASSPKSSGNTIYF

D: NA
V: TRBV10-1
size: once
J: TRBJ2-2
DNA: TGCGCCAGCACCCTAAGAGGGAACGGGGAGCCGTTTTTT
CDR3: CASTLRGNGEPFF

D: NA
V: TRBV27
size: once
J: TRBJ2-1
DNA: TGTGCCAGCAGTCCCTCGAGCTCCTACAATGAGCAGTTCTTC
CDR3: CASSPSSSYNEQFF

D: NA
V: TRBV10-3
size: NA
J: TRBJ1-2
DNA: TGTGCCACAGAGGAAGGGGCTAACTATGGCTACACCTTC
CDR3: CATEEGANYGYTF

D: NA
V: TRBV19
size: NA
J: TRBJ2-7
DNA: TGTGCCAGTACCCCGGGACTTGGATACGAGCAGTACTTC
CDR3: CASTPGLGYEQYF

D: NA
V: TRBV5-4
size: NA
J: TRBJ1-2
DNA: TGTGCCAGCAGCTGGACAGAGCGGTATGGCTACACCTTC
CDR3: CASSWTERYGYTF

D: NA
V: TRBV7-3
size: few
J: TRBJ2-5
DNA: TGTGCCAGCAGCTTAAGCGGTCAGAGACGAGAGACCCAGTACTTC
CDR3: CASSLSGQRRETQYF

D: NA
V: TRBV5-1
size: NA
J: TRBJ1-4
DNA: TGCGCCAGCAGCTTGGCAGTTGCAACTAATGAAAAACTGTTTTTT
CDR3: CASSLAVATNEKLFF

D: TRBD1
V: TRBV5-1
size: NA
J: TRBJ2-7
DNA: TGCGCCAGCAGCGTTGGTAGGGACAGCCCCTACGAGCAGTACTTC
CDR3: CASSVGRDSPYEQYF

D: NA
V: TRBV6-1
size: few
J: TRBJ1-5
DNA: TGTGCCAGCAGTGAAGCTGGGAGTCAGCCCCAGCATTTT
CDR3: CASSEAGSQPQHF

D: NA
V: TRBV4-1
size: NA
J: TRBJ2-7
DNA: TGCGCCAGCAGCCAAATTATAGCGGTCCCCTACGAGCAGTACTTC
CDR3: CASSQIIAVPYEQYF

D: TRBD1
V: TRBV19
size: NA
J: TRBJ1-2
DNA: TGTGCCAGCCTAGGGCCAGGGGACAGCACCTATGGCTACACCTTC
CDR3: CASLGPGDSTYGYTF

D: NA
V: TRBV13
size: NA
J: TRBJ2-1
DNA: TGTGCCAGCACCACCGGGGTCCCGGACCCGAAGACTTACAATGAGCAGTTCTTC
CDR3: CASTTGVPDPKTYNEQFF

D: TRBD1
V: TRBV23-1
size: few
J: TRBJ1-6
DNA: TGCGCCAGCAGTCAATCCAAGTGGACAGGGAATTCACCCCTCCACTTT
CDR3: CASSQSKWTGNSPLHF

D: NA
V: TRBV28
size: NA
J: TRBJ1-5
DNA: TGTGCCAGCAGTCCTAACAGGTTGAGTCAGCCCCAGCATTTT
CDR3: CASSPNRLSQPQHF

D: TRBD2
V: TRBV12-5
size: NA
J: TRBJ2-3
DNA: TGTGCTAGTGGTCCCGAGAGCGGGAGGTCAGATACGCAGTATTTT
CDR3: CASGPESGRSDTQYF

D: TRBD2
V: TRBV15
size: NA
J: TRBJ2-7
DNA: TGTGCCACCAGCAGAGATCTAGCGGGAGGGGGGCAGCAGTACTTC
CDR3: CATSRDLAGGGQQYF

D: NA
V: TRBV7-9
size: once
J: TRBJ1-2
DNA: TGTGCCAGCGTTTATGGGGGGGAAGGCGTTGGCTACACCTTC
CDR3: CASVYGGEGVGYTF

D: TRBD2
V: TRBV2
size: NA
J: TRBJ2-3
DNA: TGTGCCGGGGACCGAGCGGGAGTAGCGAGTGATACGCAGTATTTT
CDR3: CAGDRAGVASDTQYF

D: NA
V: TRBV30
size: NA
J: TRBJ2-4
DNA: TGTGCCTGGAGTGTTCGAGAAAACATTCAGTACTTC
CDR3: CAWSVRENIQYF

D: NA
V: TRBV5-6
size: NA
J: TRBJ1-4
DNA: TGTGCCAGCAGCTCGGATTTCCAGGGGCAAGATACAAAACTGTTTTTT
CDR3: CASSSDFQGQDTKLFF

D: NA
V: TRBV4-1
size: few
J: TRBJ2-2
DNA: TGCGCCAGCAGCCAAGGACTAGTCAGGAACACCGGGGAGCTGTTTTTT
CDR3: CASSQGLVRNTGELFF

D: NA
V: TRBV5-1
size: NA
J: TRBJ1-2
DNA: TGCGCCAGCAGCTTGGTTGAAAGGGGCGGCTATGGCTACACCTTC
CDR3: CASSLVERGGYGYTF

D: NA
V: TRBV11-3
size: NA
J: TRBJ2-5
DNA: TGTGCCAGCAGCCCGTCAGCGGACCGGGGGGAGACCCAGTACTTC
CDR3: CASSPSADRGETQYF

D: TRBD2
V: TRBV7-8
size: NA
J: TRBJ2-1
DNA: TGTGCCAGCAGCATACGGGGGACTAGTAGTCTCAATGAGCAGTTCTTC
CDR3: CASSIRGTSSLNEQFF

D: TRBD2
V: TRBV28
size: NA
J: TRBJ2-1
DNA: TGTGCCAGCAGTCCGGGACTAGCGGGAGGTGGTGAGCAGTTCTTC
CDR3: CASSPGLAGGGEQFF

D: TRBD2
V: TRBV6-6
size: NA
J: TRBJ2-1
DNA: TGTGCCAGCAGTTACCCCGGACTAGCGGTGGAATATGAGCAGTTCTTC
CDR3: CASSYPGLAVEYEQFF

D: TRBD2
V: TRBV11-2
size: NA
J: TRBJ2-3
DNA: TGTGCCAGCAGCTTAGGGGGAGGGGGCACAGATACGCAGTATTTT
CDR3: CASSLGGGGTDTQYF

D: TRBD2
V: TRBV7-8
size: few
J: TRBJ2-1
DNA: TGTGCCAGCAGCTTAGACCTAGCGGACTACAATGAGCAGTTCTTC
CDR3: CASSLDLADYNEQFF

D: NA
V: TRBV5-1
size: NA
J: TRBJ1-3
DNA: TGCGCCAGCAGCTTGGATACTACTTCCGGGACAACTGGAAACACCATATATTTT
CDR3: CASSLDTTSGTTGNTIYF